Below, 3 T cell receptor beta chains from the same sample are listed, as sequenced in a study of type 1 and type 2 diabetes patients. Amplification started from genomic DNA. The TCR beta CDR3 region was amplified using 30 forward and 13 reverse primers. TCRdb redid the calling of the multiplex PCR reads with MiXCR, one entry per CDR3 protein. The table records a few hundred thousand distinct CDR3 sequences, 45% to 60% of them present only once. Sequencing used peripheral blood mononuclear cells (PBMCs). The receptors were gathered from a man between 18 and 29 years old with type 2 diabetes.

This clonotype was detected only a few times. V usage is TRBV10-3 and J usage is TRBJ1-6; D unclear. Trimming cost V 0 bases and J 6 bases, with 15 bases left between them. The CDR3 length is 17 residues. Germline assignment: CDR1 ENHRY and CDR2 SYGVKD. The CDR3 here is CAISESMVRRGNSPLHF. CDR3 in DNA: TGTGCCATCAGTGAGTCCATGGTCCGACGGGGTAATTCACCCCTCCACTTT.

V is TRBV6-5 and J is TRBJ1-5; no firm D call. V was shortened by 6 bases and J by 3 bases, with 6 bases between the two germline ends. The CDR3 runs 12 residues. Germline V lookup: CDR1 MNHEY, CDR2 SVGAGI. The CDR3 region is CASRRVNQPQHF. CDR3 sequence (DNA): TGTGCCAGCAGGCGGGTCAATCAGCCCCAGCATTTT.

There are a few counts of this clonotype. V gene TRBV5-5 combines with J gene TRBJ1-1; no definite D call. Trimming removed 5 bases from V and 2 bases from J, with 16 bases in between. Per germline, CDR1 SGHKS and CDR2 YYEKEE (reference sequence). CDR3 length equals 15 residues. The CDR3 DNA reads as TGTGCCAGCAGACACTCGGGCCAGTTAAACACTGAAGCTTTCTTT. Amino acid sequence: CASRHSGQLNTEAFF.